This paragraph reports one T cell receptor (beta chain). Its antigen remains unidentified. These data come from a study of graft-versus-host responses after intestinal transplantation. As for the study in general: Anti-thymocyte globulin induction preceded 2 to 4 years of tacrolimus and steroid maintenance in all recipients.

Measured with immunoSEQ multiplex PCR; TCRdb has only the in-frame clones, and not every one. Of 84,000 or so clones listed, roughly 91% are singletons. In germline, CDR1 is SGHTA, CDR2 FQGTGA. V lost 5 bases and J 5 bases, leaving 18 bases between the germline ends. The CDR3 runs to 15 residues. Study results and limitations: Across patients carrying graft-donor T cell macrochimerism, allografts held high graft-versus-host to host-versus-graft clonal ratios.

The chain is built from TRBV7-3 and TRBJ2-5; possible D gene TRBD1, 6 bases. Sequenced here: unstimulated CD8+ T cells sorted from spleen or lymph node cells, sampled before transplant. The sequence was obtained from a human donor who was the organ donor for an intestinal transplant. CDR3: CASSPMGAVYETQYF. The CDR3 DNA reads TGTGCCAGCAGCCCCATGGGGGCCGTCTATGAGACCCAGTACTTC.